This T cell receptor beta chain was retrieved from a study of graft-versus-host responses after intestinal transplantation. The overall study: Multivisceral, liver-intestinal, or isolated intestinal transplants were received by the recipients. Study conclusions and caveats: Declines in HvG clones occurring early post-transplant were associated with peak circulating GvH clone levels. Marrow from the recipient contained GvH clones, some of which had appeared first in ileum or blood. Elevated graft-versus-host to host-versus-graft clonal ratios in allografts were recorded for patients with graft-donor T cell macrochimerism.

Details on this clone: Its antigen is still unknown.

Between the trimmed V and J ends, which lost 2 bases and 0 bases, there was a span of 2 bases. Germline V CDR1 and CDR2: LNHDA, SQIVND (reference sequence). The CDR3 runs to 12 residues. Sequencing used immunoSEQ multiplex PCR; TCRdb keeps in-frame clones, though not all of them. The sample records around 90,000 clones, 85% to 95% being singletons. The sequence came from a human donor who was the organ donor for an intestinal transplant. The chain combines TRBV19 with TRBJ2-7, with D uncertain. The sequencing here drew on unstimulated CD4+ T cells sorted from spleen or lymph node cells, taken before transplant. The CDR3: CASSIPSYEQYF. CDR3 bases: TGTGCCAGTAGTATACCCTCCTACGAGCAGTACTTC.